Listed here are 3 T cell receptor beta chains from one sample, sequenced in a study of shared clonotypes between healthy human individuals. The method was immunoSEQ multiplex PCR; TCRdb's version includes in-frame clones alone and lacks a portion of them. Of 2 million to 2.5 million clones listed, approximately 96% are singletons. The sample consisted of naive CD4+ T cells sorted from blood. Sample subset: CD45RA+ positively selected. The source of these receptors is a man aged 18 to 30 in good health.

This clone was recorded only once. The rearrangement joins TRBV9 to TRBJ2-3; tentative D call: TRBD1 (5 bases). CDR1 and CDR2 (germline): SGDLS, YYNGEE. The CDR3 is 12 residues long. V lost 4 bases and J lost 7, with 10 bases in between. The CDR3 loop reads CASSSDRNTQYF. In DNA, the CDR3 is TGTGCCAGCAGCTCTGACAGAAATACGCAGTATTTT.

V and J are TRBV18 and TRBJ2-3, with TRBD1 identical over 9 bases. The CDR3 has 15 residues. V was pared by 3 bases and J by 5 bases, with 6 bases of the junction left unmatched. The germline gives CDR1 KGHSH, CDR2 LQKENI. The CDR3 DNA sequence: TGTGCCAGCTCACCCCCTACAGGGGGCGGAGATACGCAGTATTTT. Protein product: CASSPPTGGGDTQYF.

This sequence joins TRBV10-3 and TRBJ2-3, with a possible D match to TRBD1 (6 bases). V was clipped by 2 bases and J by 3 bases, with 12 bases between them. Germline values: CDR1 ENHRY, CDR2 SYGVKD. There are 15 residues in the CDR3. CDR3 residues: CAISEPGERTDTQYF. CDR3 coding DNA: TGTGCCATCAGTGAGCCAGGGGAGCGGACAGATACGCAGTATTTT.